This TCR beta chain was recorded in a study of Graves' ophthalmopathy and Graves' hyperthyroidism. Study-level information: Investigators collected peripheral blood at initial diagnosis, before any treatment was given. Study-wide points: The model predicted ophthalmopathy progression with about 69% sensitivity and less than 80% specificity.

RNA transcripts provided the template for amplifying TCR beta CDR3 regions. HTBI primers were employed in first-round RT-PCR, then a second-round multiplex PCR followed. Via MiXCR, TCRdb re-called the multiplex PCR reads, giving one row per CDR3 protein. The sample includes roughly 400,000 distinct CDR3 sequences, approximately 18% of them seen just once. V shed 6 bases and J shed 3 bases, with 17 bases lying between them. Germline CDR1 is MNHNS and CDR2 is SASEGT. The CDR3 runs to 15 residues. Newly diagnosed hyperthyroidism donors, aged 18 to 65, duration under 2 months. This clonotype appeared once. No antigen is known for it.

The V gene is TRBV6-1, the J gene TRBJ2-5; D is unresolved. The receptor was isolated from an adult woman with stable Graves' hyperthyroidism. The sequenced sample was peripheral blood. CDR3 nucleotides: TGTGCCAGCAGACCGTATGTTGGGCAGAAAGAGACCCAGTACTTC. It translates to CASRPYVGQKETQYF.